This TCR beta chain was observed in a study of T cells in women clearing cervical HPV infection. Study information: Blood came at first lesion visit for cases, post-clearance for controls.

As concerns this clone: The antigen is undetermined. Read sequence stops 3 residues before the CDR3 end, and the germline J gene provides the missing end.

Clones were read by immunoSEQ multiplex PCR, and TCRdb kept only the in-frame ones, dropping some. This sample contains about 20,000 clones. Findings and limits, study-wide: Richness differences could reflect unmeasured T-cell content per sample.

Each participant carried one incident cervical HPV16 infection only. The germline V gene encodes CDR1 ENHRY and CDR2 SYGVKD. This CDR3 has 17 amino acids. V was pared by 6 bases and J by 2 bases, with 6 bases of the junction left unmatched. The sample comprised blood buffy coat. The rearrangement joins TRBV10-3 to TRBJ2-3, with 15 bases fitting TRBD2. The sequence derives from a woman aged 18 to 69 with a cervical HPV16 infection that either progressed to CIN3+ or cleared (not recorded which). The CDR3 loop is CAIRPGLAGGNTDTQYF. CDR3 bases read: TGTGCCATCAGACCGGGACTAGCGGGAGGTAACACAGATACG.